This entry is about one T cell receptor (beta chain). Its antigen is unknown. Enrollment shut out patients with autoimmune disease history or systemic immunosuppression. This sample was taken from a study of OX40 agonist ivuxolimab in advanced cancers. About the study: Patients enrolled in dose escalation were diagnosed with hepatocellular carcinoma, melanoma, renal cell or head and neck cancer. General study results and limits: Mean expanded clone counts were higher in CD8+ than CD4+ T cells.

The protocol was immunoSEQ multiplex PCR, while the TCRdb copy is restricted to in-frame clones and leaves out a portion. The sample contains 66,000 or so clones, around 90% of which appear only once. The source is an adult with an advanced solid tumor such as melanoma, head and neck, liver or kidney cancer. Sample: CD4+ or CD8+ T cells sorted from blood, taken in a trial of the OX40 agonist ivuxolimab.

CDR3 sequence reads: CASTAASTDTQYF. The DNA for the CDR3 is TGTGCCAGTACGGCCGCCAGCACAGATACGCAGTATTTT. The gene calls are TRBV19 and TRBJ2-3; no clear D gene. This CDR3 spans 13 amino acids. V shed 7 bases and J shed 0 bases, with 8 bases lying between them. Germline CDR1 and CDR2: LNHDA and SQIVND (reference sequence). The variable domain in full, completed from reference TRBV19 and TRBJ2-3, reads DGGITQSPKYLFRKEGQNVTLSCEQNLNHDAMYWYRQDPGQGLRLIYYSQIVNDFQKGDIAEGYSVSREKKESFPLTVTSAQKNPTAFYLCASTAASTDTQYFGPGTRLTVL.